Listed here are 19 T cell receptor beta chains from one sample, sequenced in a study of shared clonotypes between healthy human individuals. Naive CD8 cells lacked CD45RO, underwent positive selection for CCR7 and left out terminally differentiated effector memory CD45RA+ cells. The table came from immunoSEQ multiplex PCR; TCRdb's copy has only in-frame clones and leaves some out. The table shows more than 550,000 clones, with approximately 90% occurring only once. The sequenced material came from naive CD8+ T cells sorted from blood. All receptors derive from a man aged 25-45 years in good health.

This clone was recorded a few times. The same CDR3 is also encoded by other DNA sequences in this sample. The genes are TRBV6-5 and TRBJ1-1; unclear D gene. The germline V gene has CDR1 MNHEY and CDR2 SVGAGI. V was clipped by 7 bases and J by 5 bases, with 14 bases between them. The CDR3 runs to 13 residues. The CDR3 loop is CASTHGGGTEAFF. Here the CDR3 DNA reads TGTGCCAGCACCCACGGAGGTGGGACTGAAGCTTTCTTT.

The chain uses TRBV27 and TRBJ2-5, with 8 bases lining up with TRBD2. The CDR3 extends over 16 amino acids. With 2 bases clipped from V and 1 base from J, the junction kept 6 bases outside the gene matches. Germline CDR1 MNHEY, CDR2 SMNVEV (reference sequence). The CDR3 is CASSLRGAGVQETQYF. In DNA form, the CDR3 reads TGTGCCAGCAGTTTACGCGGAGCGGGGGTCCAAGAGACCCAGTACTTC.

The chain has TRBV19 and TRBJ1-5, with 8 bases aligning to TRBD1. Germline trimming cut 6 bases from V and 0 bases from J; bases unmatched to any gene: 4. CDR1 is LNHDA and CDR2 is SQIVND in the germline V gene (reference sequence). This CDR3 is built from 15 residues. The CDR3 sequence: CASRQGVSSNQPQHF. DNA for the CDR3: TGTGCCAGTAGACAGGGGGTCAGTAGCAATCAGCCCCAGCATTTT.

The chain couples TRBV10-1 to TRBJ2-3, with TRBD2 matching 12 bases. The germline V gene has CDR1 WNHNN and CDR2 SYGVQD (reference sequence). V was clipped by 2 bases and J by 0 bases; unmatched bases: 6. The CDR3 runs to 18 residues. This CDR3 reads CASSEGQGTSGSTDTQYF. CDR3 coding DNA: TGCGCCAGCAGTGAGGGACAGGGGACTAGCGGGAGCACAGATACGCAGTATTTT.

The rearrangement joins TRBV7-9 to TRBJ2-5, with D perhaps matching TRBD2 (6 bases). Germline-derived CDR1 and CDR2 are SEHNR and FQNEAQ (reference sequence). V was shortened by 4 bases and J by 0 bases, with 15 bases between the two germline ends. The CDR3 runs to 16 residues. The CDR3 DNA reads TGTGCCAGCAGCTCGCGGGTAGCGGACGACCAAGAGACCCAGTACTTC. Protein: CASSSRVADDQETQYF.

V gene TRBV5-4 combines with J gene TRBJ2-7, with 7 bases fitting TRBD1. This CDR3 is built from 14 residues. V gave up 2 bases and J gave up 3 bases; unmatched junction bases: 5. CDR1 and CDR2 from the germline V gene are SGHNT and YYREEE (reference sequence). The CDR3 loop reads CASSFMGQIYEQYF. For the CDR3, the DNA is TGTGCCAGCAGCTTCATGGGACAGATCTACGAGCAGTACTTC.

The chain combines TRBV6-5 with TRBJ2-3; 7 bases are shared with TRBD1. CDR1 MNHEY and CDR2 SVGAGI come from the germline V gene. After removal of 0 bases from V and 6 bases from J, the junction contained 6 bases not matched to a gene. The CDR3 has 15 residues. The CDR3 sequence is CASSYSDRVRDTQYF. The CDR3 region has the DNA TGTGCCAGCAGTTACTCAGACAGGGTACGCGATACGCAGTATTTT.

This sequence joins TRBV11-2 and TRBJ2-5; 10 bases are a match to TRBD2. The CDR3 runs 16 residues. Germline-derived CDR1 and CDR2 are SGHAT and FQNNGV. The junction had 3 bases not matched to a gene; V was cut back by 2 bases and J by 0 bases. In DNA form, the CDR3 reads TGTGCCAGCAGCTTAAATAGCGGGGGGTACCAAGAGACCCAGTACTTC. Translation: CASSLNSGGYQETQYF.

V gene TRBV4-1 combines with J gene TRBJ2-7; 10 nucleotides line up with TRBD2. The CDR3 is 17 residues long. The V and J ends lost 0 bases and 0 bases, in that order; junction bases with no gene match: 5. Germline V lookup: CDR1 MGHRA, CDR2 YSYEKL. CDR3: CASSQEGGTSDSYEQYF. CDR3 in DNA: TGCGCCAGCAGCCAAGAAGGTGGGACTAGCGACTCCTACGAGCAGTACTTC.

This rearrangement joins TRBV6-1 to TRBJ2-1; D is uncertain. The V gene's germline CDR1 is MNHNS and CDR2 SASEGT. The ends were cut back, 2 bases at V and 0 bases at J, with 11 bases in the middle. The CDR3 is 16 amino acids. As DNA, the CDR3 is TGTGCCAGCAGTGAACCCGGTATTAACTCCTACAATGAGCAGTTCTTC. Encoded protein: CASSEPGINSYNEQFF.

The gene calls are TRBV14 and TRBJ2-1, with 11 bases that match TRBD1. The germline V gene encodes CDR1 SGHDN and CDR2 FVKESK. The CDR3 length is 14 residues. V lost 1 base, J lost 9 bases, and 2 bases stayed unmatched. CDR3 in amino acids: CASSQGTGGSEQFF. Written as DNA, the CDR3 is TGTGCCAGCAGCCAAGGGACAGGGGGCAGTGAGCAGTTCTTC.

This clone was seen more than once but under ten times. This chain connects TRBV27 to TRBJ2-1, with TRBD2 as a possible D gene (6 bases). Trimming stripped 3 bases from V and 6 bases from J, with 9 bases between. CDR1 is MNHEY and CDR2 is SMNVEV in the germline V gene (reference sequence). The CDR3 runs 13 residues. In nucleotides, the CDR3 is TGTGCCAGCAGTTTGCCGGGAGTCAATGAGCAGTTCTTC. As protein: CASSLPGVNEQFF.

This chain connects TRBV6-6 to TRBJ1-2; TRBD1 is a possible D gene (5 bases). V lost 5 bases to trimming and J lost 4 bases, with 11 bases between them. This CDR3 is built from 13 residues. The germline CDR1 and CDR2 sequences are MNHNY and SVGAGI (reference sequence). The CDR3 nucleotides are TGTGCCAGCAGTACGACAGCGGCCTATGGCTACACCTTC. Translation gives CASSTTAAYGYTF.

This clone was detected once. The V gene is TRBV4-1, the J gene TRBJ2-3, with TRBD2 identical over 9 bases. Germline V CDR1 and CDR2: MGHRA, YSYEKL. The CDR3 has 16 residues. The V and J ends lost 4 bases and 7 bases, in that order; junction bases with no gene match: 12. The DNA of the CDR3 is TGCGCCAGCAGCCCCCTAGGGGCGGGAGGGTGGAATACGCAGTATTTT. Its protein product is CASSPLGAGGWNTQYF.

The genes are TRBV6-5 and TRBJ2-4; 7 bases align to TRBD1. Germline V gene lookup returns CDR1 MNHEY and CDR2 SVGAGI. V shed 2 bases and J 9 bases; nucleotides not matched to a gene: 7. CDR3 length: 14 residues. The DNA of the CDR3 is TGTGCCAGCAGTTACGGAGAGGGGGCGAGCATTCAGTACTTC. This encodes CASSYGEGASIQYF.

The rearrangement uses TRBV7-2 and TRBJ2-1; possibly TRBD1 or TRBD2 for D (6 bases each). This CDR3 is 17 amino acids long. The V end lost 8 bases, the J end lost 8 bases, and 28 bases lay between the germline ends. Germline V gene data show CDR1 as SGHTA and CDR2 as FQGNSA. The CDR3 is CASGGPGELAYEDEQFF. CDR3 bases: TGTGCCAGCGGGGGGCCGGGGGAACTAGCTTATGAGGATGAGCAGTTCTTC.

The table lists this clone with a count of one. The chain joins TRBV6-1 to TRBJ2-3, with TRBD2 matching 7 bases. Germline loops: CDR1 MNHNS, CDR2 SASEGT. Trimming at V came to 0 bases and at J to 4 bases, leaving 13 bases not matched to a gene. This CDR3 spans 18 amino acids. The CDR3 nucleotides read TGTGCCAGCAGTGAAGCTAGGTGGGAGGGCCCTTTCCCAGATACGCAGTATTTT. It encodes CASSEARWEGPFPDTQYF.

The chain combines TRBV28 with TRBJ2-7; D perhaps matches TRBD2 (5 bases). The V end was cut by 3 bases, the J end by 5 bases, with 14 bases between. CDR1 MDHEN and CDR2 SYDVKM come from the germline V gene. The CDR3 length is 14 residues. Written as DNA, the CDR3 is TGTGCCAGCAGTTTTGTTGGAGGAACGGACGAGCAGTACTTC. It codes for CASSFVGGTDEQYF.

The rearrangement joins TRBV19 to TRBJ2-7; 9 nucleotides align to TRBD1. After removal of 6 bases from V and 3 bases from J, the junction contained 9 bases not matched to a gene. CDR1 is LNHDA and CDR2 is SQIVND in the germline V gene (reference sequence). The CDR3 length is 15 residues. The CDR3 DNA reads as TGTGCCAGTAGCGAACAGGGGGCGAACGTCTACGAGCAGTACTTC. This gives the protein CASSEQGANVYEQYF.